This is a list of T cell receptor beta chains from one sample in a study of T cells in Graves' hyperthyroidism and ophthalmopathy. Via MiXCR, TCRdb re-called the multiplex PCR reads, giving one row per CDR3 protein. This sample yields a few hundred thousand distinct CDR3 sequences, of which roughly 14% are seen a single time; around 7% belongs to the top ten. Sequencing was done on a sample of blood. These receptors were obtained from a woman aged 18-35 years with Graves' hyperthyroidism. CDR3s include the opening cysteine and the closing phenylalanine or tryptophan. The D gene is left open where the match is weak. Size is omitted from some rows. Given values are once, few, many or a class for expanded clones.

>14|TRBJ1-1|TRBV20-1|-|many
CSARDGRRNTEAFF
TGCAGTGCTAGAGATGGCAGACGGAACACTGAAGCTTTCTTT
>14|TRBJ1-5|TRBV10-3|-|many
CAIRRDGQNQPQHF
TGTGCCATCAGAAGGGACGGTCAGAATCAGCCCCAGCATTTT
>13|TRBJ1-1|TRBV5-1|-|many
CASSSLRNTEAFF
TGCGCCAGCAGCTCCTTACGGAACACTGAAGCTTTCTTT
>16|TRBJ2-5|TRBV7-6|-|many
CASSSTPGGGEETQYF
TGTGCCAGCAGCTCGACCCCTGGCGGGGGCGAGGAGACCCAGTACTTC
>15|TRBJ1-4|TRBV12-5|-|many
CASGPAGLGREKLFF
TGTGCTAGTGGTCCCGCGGGCCTAGGGCGTGAAAAACTGTTTTTT
>14|TRBJ2-7|TRBV28|TRBD1|many
CASGVTGVSYEQYF
TGTGCCAGCGGGGTAACAGGGGTCTCCTACGAGCAGTACTTC
>17|TRBJ2-7|TRBV29-1|-|many
CSVSRGAGSMVSYEQYF
TGCAGCGTCAGCCGGGGGGCAGGATCCATGGTCTCCTACGAGCAGTACTTC
>14|TRBJ2-1|TRBV12-3/TRBV12-4|-|few
CASSPYRLRDEQFF
TGTGCCAGCAGTCCCTACAGGCTTCGGGATGAGCAGTTCTTC
>11|TRBJ2-7|TRBV19|-|-
CASKQEDEQYF
TGTGCAAGTAAACAAGAAGACGAGCAGTACTTC
>9|TRBJ2-7|TRBV28|-|many
CASGPEQYF
TGTGCCAGCGGTCCCGAGCAGTACTTC
>12|TRBJ1-2|TRBV5-6|TRBD1|-
CASTRTGPGYTF
TGTGCCAGCACCCGGACAGGGCCCGGCTACACCTTC
>15|TRBJ1-6|TRBV30|TRBD1|-
CAWSLGQGVGSPLHF
TGTGCCTGGAGTTTGGGACAGGGTGTTGGTTCACCCCTCCACTTT
>14|TRBJ1-2|TRBV5-5|-|-
CASSSLLRGYGYTF
TGTGCCAGCAGCTCCCTGCTCAGGGGCTATGGCTACACCTTC
>16|TRBJ1-2|TRBV4-2|TRBD1|few
CASSQDPTGGNYGYTF
TGTGCCAGCAGCCAAGACCCGACAGGGGGAAACTATGGCTACACCTTC
>10|TRBJ2-7|TRBV12-5|-|many
CASGLVEQYF
TGTGCTAGTGGTTTGGTCGAGCAGTACTTC
>16|TRBJ2-6|TRBV5-1|-|many
CASSLTVSTGANVLTF
TGCGCCAGCAGCTTGACAGTATCCACTGGGGCCAACGTCCTGACTTTC
>12|TRBJ1-1|TRBV11-3|-|many
CASSWGGTEAFF
TGTGCCAGCAGCTGGGGGGGCACTGAAGCTTTCTTT
>16|TRBJ2-7|TRBV11-2|-|many
CASSFLLSPSSYEQYF
TGTGCCAGCAGCTTCCTTCTATCTCCGAGCTCCTACGAGCAGTACTTC
>14|TRBJ2-2|TRBV19|-|-
CASSTPPNTGELFF
TGTGCCAGTAGTACCCCCCCGAACACCGGGGAGCTGTTTTTT
>15|TRBJ2-2|TRBV6-1|TRBD1|few
CASRGGQGAIGELFF
TGTGCCAGCAGAGGGGGACAGGGGGCAATCGGGGAGCTGTTTTTT
>15|TRBJ2-1|TRBV7-2|-|many
CASSLAGRRGGEQFF
TGTGCCAGCAGCCTCGCCGGACGCCGGGGAGGAGAGCAGTTCTTC
>15|TRBJ1-6|TRBV7-3|TRBD1|many
CASSLTPGGPSPLHF
TGTGCCAGCAGCTTAACGCCAGGGGGTCCTTCACCCCTCCACTTT
>18|TRBJ2-3|TRBV9|TRBD2|few
CASSDGTSGGAEEDTQYF
TGTGCCAGCAGCGACGGGACTAGCGGGGGGGCAGAGGAAGATACGCAGTATTTT
>12|TRBJ1-6|TRBV19|-|few
CASRTGWSPLHF
TGTGCCAGTAGGACGGGGTGGTCACCCCTCCACTTT
>11|TRBJ1-1|TRBV6-1|-|-
CASSTRGEAFF
TGTGCCAGCAGTACGAGGGGTGAAGCTTTCTTT
>15|TRBJ2-5|TRBV4-1|-|-
CASSQGQGPLETQYF
TGCGCCAGCAGCCAAGGCCAGGGACCGTTGGAGACCCAGTACTTC
>14|TRBJ2-1|TRBV10-3|-|many
CAIAGAPVYNEQFF
TGTGCCATCGCGGGGGCCCCCGTATACAATGAGCAGTTCTTC
>14|TRBJ2-6|TRBV3-1|-|-
CASSQGEGRDVLTF
TGTGCCAGCAGCCAAGGTGAGGGGCGCGACGTCCTGACTTTC
>14|TRBJ2-7|TRBV5-1|TRBD1|many
CASSSGQGSYEQYF
TGTGCCAGCAGCTCGGGACAGGGATCCTACGAGCAGTACTTC
>14|TRBJ1-2|TRBV27|TRBD1|-
CASSPDRANYSYTF
TGTGCCAGCAGTCCCGACAGGGCTAACTATAGCTACACCTTC
>13|TRBJ1-5|TRBV20-1|-|many
CSAQFGGGQPQHF
TGCAGTGCCCAGTTCGGGGGAGGTCAGCCCCAGCATTTT
>17|TRBJ1-5|TRBV12-3/TRBV12-4|TRBD1|many
CASSFGGGQGVNQPQHF
TGTGCCAGCAGTTTTGGAGGAGGACAGGGGGTAAATCAGCCCCAGCATTTT
>13|TRBJ2-7|TRBV4-2|-|many
CASSQEFWREQYF
TGTGCCAGCAGCCAAGAATTCTGGCGAGAGCAGTACTTC
>16|TRBJ2-7|TRBV5-5|-|-
CASSLSNREPSYEQYF
TGTGCCAGCAGCTTGTCCAACAGGGAACCCTCCTACGAGCAGTACTTC
>14|TRBJ1-2|TRBV6-1|TRBD1|many
CASTRGRDSYGYTF
TGTGCCAGCACCAGGGGGAGGGACAGTTATGGCTACACCTTC
>18|TRBJ2-3|TRBV24-1|TRBD2|many
CATSALPGLAGSTDTQYF
TGTGCCACCAGTGCCCTACCCGGACTAGCGGGGAGCACAGATACGCAGTATTTT
>14|TRBJ2-7|TRBV6-1|-|-
CTSSPPGSHYEQYF
TGTACCAGCAGCCCCCCCGGGTCCCACTACGAGCAGTACTTC
>15|TRBJ2-5|TRBV5-4|-|few
CASSLETHPRETQYF
TGTGCCAGCAGCTTGGAGACTCACCCCCGGGAGACCCAGTACTTC
>15|TRBJ1-5|TRBV6-1|-|-
CASRVTAGSNQPQHF
TGTGCCAGCAGGGTTACGGCTGGAAGCAATCAGCCCCAGCATTTT
>13|TRBJ2-2|TRBV11-2|-|-
CASSAFGTYRPFF
TGTGCCAGCAGCGCCTTTGGGACTTATCGGCCGTTTTTT
>17|TRBJ2-5|TRBV9|-|-
CASSANRGAGLKETQYF
TGTGCCAGCAGCGCGAATAGGGGGGCAGGACTGAAAGAGACCCAGTACTTC
>15|TRBJ1-4|TRBV25-1|TRBD1|-
CATGRSGTGHEKLFF
TGTGCCACTGGCCGATCCGGGACAGGGCACGAAAAACTGTTTTTT
>13|TRBJ1-2|TRBV3-1|-|many
CASSPYPEYGYTF
TGTGCCAGCAGCCCCTATCCCGAGTATGGCTACACCTTC